There are a few counts of the clone carrying this T cell receptor beta chain. The data originate from a study of blood T cell repertoires in COVID-19. Study-wide context: Whether acute or convalescent, the COVID-19 samples came from the United States, Italy and Spain. Sources were T cells, B-cell-depleted T cells, or PBMCs; the material itself was cDNA or gDNA.

Germline V gene data show CDR1 as MNHEY and CDR2 as SVGAGI. Trimming pared 6 bases from V and 8 bases from J, leaving 19 bases between. This CDR3 comprises 14 residues. Original methodology: Counts of nucleated cells, estimated from reference gene primer amplification, were obtained. TCRdb's copy holds only in-frame clones and misses some; the assay was immunoSEQ multiplex PCR. The V and J calls and the clone size are those of that table, but D and trimming were determined from the DNA. Of some 200,000 clones listed, about 85% are singletons. Input material: peripheral blood. The TCR was taken from a woman older than 75 with acute or convalescent COVID-19. V gene TRBV6-5 combines with J gene TRBJ1-2; no clear D. CDR3: CASRKDNGEDGYTF. The CDR3 DNA sequence: TGTGCCAGCAGGAAAGACAACGGGGAGGACGGCTACACCTTC.